The source of this T cell receptor (beta chain) is a study of T cell clonality in common variable immunodeficiency (dated by TCRdb to between 2015 and 2016). What the research found in general, with its limitations: The authors noted that sequencing repertoires of T cell subpopulations would be needed to clarify what caused the increased clonality in CVID. Correlations of repertoire features with clinical complications were constrained by heterogeneity among patients within the CVID cohort. CVID TCRbeta sequences were reported to have fewer deletions and N-nucleotide insertions and to lack highly modified clones with 13 or more V deletions. CVID subjects shared fewer TCRbeta clones with each other than healthy controls did (p < 0.0001). TCRbeta clonality was higher in CVID subjects than in healthy controls (t-test p = 0.018), and the increase was most characteristic of about a third of subjects. Despite equal DNA input, controls averaged approximately 84,000 unique sequences per sample versus 30,000 to 40,000 in CVID samples.

The CDR1 and CDR2 encoded by the germline V gene are MNHNS and SASEGT. Trimming takes 2 bases from V and 3 bases from J, and the germline ends sit 17 bases apart. Measured from the cysteine to the phenylalanine, the CDR3 is 16 residues long. The CDR3 was read in part: 39 bases, with the frame set at base 1. Points on this clone: Its antigen is still unknown. The CDR3 extends 3 residues past the end of the read, so its final part is completed from the germline J gene.

For sequencing, equivalent amounts of genomic DNA were input from CVID and control samples. For every sample, a 60 bp segment covering the rearranged TCRbeta CDR3 region was amplified and then sequenced. TCRbeta amplification used the immunoSEQ assay, a bias-corrected multiplex PCR with high-throughput sequencing. The authors processed their data as follows. Each unique nucleotide sequence was treated as a clone and annotated with V, D and J genes, copy number and frequency. Sequences were labeled productive if in frame, and non-productive if out of frame or containing stop codons. As previously described, clonality was calculated on the basis of Shannon's entropy. The predicted amino acid sequences of productive clones were used to derive the mean CDR3 Kyte-Doolittle hydropathy. Hierarchical clustering of scaled V gene usage was performed with the R hclust function using Manhattan distance and complete linkage. To assess clone sharing by CDR3 amino acid sequence, 12 repertoires per group were resampled over 100 rounds. The repertoires were searched for about 70 published EBV-specific and roughly 240 published CMV-specific TCRbeta sequences. A couple of CVID samples that yielded fewer than 10,000 sequences were excluded from the analysis, so fewer than 45 CVID repertoires were retained. Drawn from immuneACCESS, this table holds only the in-frame rearrangements with V and J called that TCRdb kept. Clones are partly lost; checked studies trace under half to an unresolved V gene and leave the rest unexplained. V and J calls and clone size are as listed in that table; D and trimming were resolved from the DNA. The sample comprises approximately 7,800 clones, and every one was counted more than once. The ten most abundant clones make up 5.1% of the sample.

Standard criteria, namely reduction of serum IgG, IgA and/or IgM below the normal range together with specific antibody deficiency, were applied for the diagnosis of CVID. A total of fewer than 50 subjects (approximately 15 female and roughly 29 male; age range roughly 9 to 65 years, mean age 40) were included in the CVID group. Most of the CVID patients and most of the healthy controls were of Caucasian heritage. At the time of study participation, every CVID subject had been on replacement immunoglobulin therapy for one year or longer. No CVID subject was ill or taking immunomodulatory or immunosuppressive medication when blood was collected. From each donor, about 5 to 8 ml of heparinized peripheral whole blood was collected. Genomic DNA from adults with common variable immune deficiency (CVID) and from healthy adult controls was used for sequencing of TCRbeta CDR3 repertoires. To isolate peripheral blood mononuclear cells, diluted blood was subjected to density centrifugation over Hypaque 1077 or Ficoll-Paque. Unsorted mononuclear cells served as the source of genomic DNA, which was extracted either by Qiagen column purification or by a centrifugation-based method.

The receptor chain draws on TRBV6-1 and TRBJ2-7, with a tentative D gene TRBD2 over 5 matching bases. The sequencing input was peripheral blood mononuclear cells. This TCR came from a human donor with common variable immunodeficiency. The sequenced CDR3 bases are TGTGCCAGCAGTGAACGGGCCGGGGTCGAGGGCTACGAG. Its protein product is CASSERAGVEGYE. The whole CDR3 sequence reads CASSERAGVEGYEQYF.